This T cell receptor beta chain is from a study of cytomegalovirus exposure and HLA in healthy donors. This CDR3 has 14 amino acids. With V trimmed by 3 bases and J by 5 bases, 6 bases remained unmatched. Germline CDR1 ENHRY, CDR2 SYGVKD. Primers included in the PCR were 60 Vbeta and 13 Jbeta primers. The assay was immunoSEQ multiplex PCR, and TCRdb's table has in-frame clones only and misses some. In the table there are roughly 130,000 clones, under 85% of which are singletons. This TCR was recovered from a woman in her fifties or sixties in good health and CMV-seropositive. This rearrangement joins TRBV10-3 to TRBJ2-5, with 7 bases fitting TRBD1. The sequencing sample was made of PBMCs. The CDR3 region has the DNA TGTGCCATCAGTGAAGGGAAAGGGGGCGAGACCCAGTACTTC. This encodes CAISEGKGGETQYF.